This T cell receptor beta chain came from a study of T-cell memory formation after mild COVID-19. TCRdb reprocessed the 5' RACE reads with MiXCR, giving one entry per CDR3 protein. The sample lists roughly 310,000 distinct CDR3 sequences, approximately 15% occurring once. About this clonotype: The antigen is unknown.

Findings and limits, study-wide: Detection of some responders pre-infection suggested pre-existing cross-reactive memory T cells participated. Later expanders leaned CD4+, whereas day 15 to 85 contracting clones were balanced CD4/CD8.

CDR1 is SGHVS, CDR2 FQNEAQ, per germline. The V gene end was trimmed by 5 bases and the J gene end by 8 bases; junction bases not matched to a gene: 5. The CDR3 runs 12 residues. The J gene is TRBJ1-2, the V gene TRBV7-8; 7 bases are a match to TRBD1. Material: PBMCs or a T cell subset sorted from them (not recorded which). The sequence was collected from a young man who had mild COVID-19 (a few samples of this study predate the infection). Cell type and time point are not known. The CDR3 nucleotides are TGTGCCAGCAGCCCCCAGGGGGAAGGCTACACCTTC. This translates into CASSPQGEGYTF.